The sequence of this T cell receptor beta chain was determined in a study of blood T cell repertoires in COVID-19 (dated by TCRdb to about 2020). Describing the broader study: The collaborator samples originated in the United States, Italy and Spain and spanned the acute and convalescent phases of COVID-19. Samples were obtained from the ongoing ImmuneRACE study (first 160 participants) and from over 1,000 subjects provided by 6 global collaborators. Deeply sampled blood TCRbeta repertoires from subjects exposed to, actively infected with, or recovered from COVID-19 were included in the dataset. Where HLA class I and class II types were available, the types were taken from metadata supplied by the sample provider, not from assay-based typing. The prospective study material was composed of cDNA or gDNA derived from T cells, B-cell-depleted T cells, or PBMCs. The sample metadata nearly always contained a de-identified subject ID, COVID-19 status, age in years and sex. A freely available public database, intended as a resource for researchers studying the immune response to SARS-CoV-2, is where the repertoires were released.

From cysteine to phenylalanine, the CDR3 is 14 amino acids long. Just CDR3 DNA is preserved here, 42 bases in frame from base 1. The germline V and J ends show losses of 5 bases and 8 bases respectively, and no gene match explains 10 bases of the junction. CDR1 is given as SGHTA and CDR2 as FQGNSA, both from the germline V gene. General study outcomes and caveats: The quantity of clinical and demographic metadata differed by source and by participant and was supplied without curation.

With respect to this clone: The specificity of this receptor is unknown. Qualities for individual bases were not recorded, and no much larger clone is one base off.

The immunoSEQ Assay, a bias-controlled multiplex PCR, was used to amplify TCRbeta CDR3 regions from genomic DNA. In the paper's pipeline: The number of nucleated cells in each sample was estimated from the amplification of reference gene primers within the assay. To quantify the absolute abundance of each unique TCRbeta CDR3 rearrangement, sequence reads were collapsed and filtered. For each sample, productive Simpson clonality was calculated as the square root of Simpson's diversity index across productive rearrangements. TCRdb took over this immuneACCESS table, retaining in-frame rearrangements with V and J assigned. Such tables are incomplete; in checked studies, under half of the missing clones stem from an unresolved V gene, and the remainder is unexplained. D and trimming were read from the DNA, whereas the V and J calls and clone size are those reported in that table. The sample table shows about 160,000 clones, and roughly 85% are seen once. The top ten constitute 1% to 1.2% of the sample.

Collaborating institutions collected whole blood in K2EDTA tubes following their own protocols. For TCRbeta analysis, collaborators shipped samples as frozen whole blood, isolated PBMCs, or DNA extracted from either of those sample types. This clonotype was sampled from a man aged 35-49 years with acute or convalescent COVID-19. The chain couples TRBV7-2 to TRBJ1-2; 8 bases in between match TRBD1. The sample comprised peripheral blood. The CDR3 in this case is CASSGQGPLGGYTF. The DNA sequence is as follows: TGTGCCAGCAGCGGACAGGGCCCTCTCGGAGGCTACACCTTC.